This T cell receptor (beta chain) was profiled in a study of cytomegalovirus exposure and HLA in healthy donors (dated by TCRdb to 2015 to 2018). Regarding the research as a whole: An earlier analysis of roughly 610 of the donors reported 250 to 300 Gb of sequence data and 100 million to 120 million unique TCR beta sequences obtained from around 180 million T cells. To predict cytomegalovirus infection status, the study brought together high-throughput TCR immunosequencing, statistical association of individual TCRs with disease status, and machine learning. Roughly 300 gigabases of sequencing data and approximately 85 million unique TCR sequences were included in an early release covering several hundred HLA-typed donors. The genetic ancestry cluster associated with self-reported Caucasian donors included 81% of the 398 genotyped donors. Among roughly 400 genotyped donors of the cohort, an average of roughly 240,000 unique TCR beta nucleotide sequences were sequenced per donor, around a sixth of them non-productive. The study was designed to test whether signatures of past pathogen exposure could be identified by cataloging public T cell receptors. A later genetic analysis used genome-wide SNP genotypes for about three fifths of the roughly 700 donors, treating that subset as a discovery cohort. In the later analysis, no new phenotypic data were used to find candidate immune exposures; instead, reliance was placed on TCR beta sequences and their occurrence across donors. Every repertoire in the discovery cohort had been generated on one and the same sequencing platform. Typing coverage varied by locus: 629-630 donors for A, B, C, DRB1 and DQB1; approximately 520 for DQA1; some 610 for DPA1; roughly 450 for DPB1. To decide whether each TCR beta V gene segment behaved as functional or pseudogenic, an earlier analysis of nearly 600 of the donors relied on high-throughput TCR beta sequencing. Class I and class II HLA loci were covered by the typing at four-digit resolution. In a later analysis, previously published TCR beta repertoires from 500 to 750 donors were re-analyzed and high-resolution HLA genotyping was added so that TCR occurrence patterns could be studied. Donor age, sex, ethnicity and CMV serostatus were collected together with the repertoire data. A separate validation cohort of approximately 120 different subjects was used in addition to the 666-subject first cohort. The study used immunosequencing to profile the T cell repertoires of about 670 subjects and linked those repertoires to cytomegalovirus serostatus. Because of strong linkage in the cohort, roughly five DR-DQ haplotypes were treated as single units for association and clustering.

Preparation of the library involved the immunoSEQ multiplex PCR assay. For the multiplex PCR, a mixture combining 60 forward primers for TCR Vbeta segments and 13 reverse primers for TCR Jbeta segments was used. The CDR3 region of rearranged TCR beta genes was amplified from genomic DNA with a multiplex PCR assay. Amplified TCR beta libraries were sequenced as 87-base-pair reads on the Illumina HiSeq System. The original methods were these. A later analysis tallied tens of millions of unique TCR beta chains across the 666 repertoires, and approximately 11 million of those chains were shared by two or more donors. A nearest-neighbor algorithm error-corrected the raw reads and collapsed the reads into unique sequences, merging closely related sequences to remove PCR and sequencing errors. CDR3 sequences were aligned to IMGT reference sequences to assign V, D and J gene segments. For a sequence to be retained, a match of at least six nucleotides to both a V gene segment and a J gene segment was required. Rearrangements were called productive when the CDR3 lacked stop codons and stayed in frame with V and J; all others were non-productive. CDR3 was defined by IMGT convention, running from the second conserved V-encoded cysteine to the conserved J-encoded phenylalanine. Sequences without an unambiguous match to a single V gene segment were excluded from the earlier analysis of a few hundred of the donors. An earlier analysis of a few hundred of the donors classified V segments as functional when productive rearrangements were above 56.7% and as segregating when the standard deviation between donors was above 5%. A statistical classification framework was built to diagnose cytomegalovirus status from the catalog of TCR beta chain sequences. A later analysis assigned V and J genes by comparing TCR nucleotide sequences with IMGT/GENE-DB human TR gene sequences. In a later analysis, CDR3 sequences and most-parsimonious VDJ recombination scenarios were assigned using the TCRdist pipeline. A later analysis defined each TCR beta chain by its CDR3 amino acid sequence plus V-gene family, and excluded reads lacking a unique V-gene family. To address suspected cross-contamination and a sequencing artifact, a later analysis removed over 500 highly shared, low-generation-probability nucleotide sequences. A later analysis calculated a clonal expansion index for each public chain from normalized within-repertoire ranks of inferred template counts. In a later analysis, generation probabilities were computed using a VDJ recombination model fitted to out-of-frame rearrangements, and the results were checked against IGoR. In a later analysis, hypergeometric tests were used to score TCR-TCR, TCR-HLA and TCR-CMV co-occurrence, with a repertoire-size bias correction applied to TCR pairs. False discovery rates were estimated in a later analysis by permuting HLA or CMV assignments 20 times. In a later analysis, co-occurring TCRs were grouped with DBSCAN, and TCRdist sequence similarity was added when clustering was performed within HLA-allele-positive subsets. Co-occurrence clustering excluded repertoires with fewer than 30,000 or more than 120,000 public chains, plus five with anomalous nucleotide sharing. TCRdb stores this immuneACCESS table with in-frame sequences only. Part of the clones is absent; in the studies checked, under half of the shortfall reflects unresolved V genes, and no reason is known for the rest. V, J and clone size are taken as reported in that table, and D and trimming were inferred from the DNA itself. The sample table lists some 210,000 clones, approximately 78% of them with a count of one. The ten largest clones capture around 4% of the sample.

The cohort comprised around 700 healthy bone marrow donors. At the time of sampling, every cohort member was nominally healthy, though immune exposures that went unrecorded were likely present. The donor was CMV seronegative and was included in the group of 352 seronegative cohort members. A peripheral blood sample was provided by each donor, and peripheral blood mononuclear cells were used for TCR beta sequencing. Genomic DNA was extracted from the blood cell samples with the Qiagen DNeasy Blood Extraction Kit. Looking up the germline V gene yields CDR1 SGHRS and CDR2 YFSETQ. Relative to germline, V is 0 bases shorter and J is 4 bases shorter, with 14 bases between their ends. The CDR3 goes from the cysteine to the phenylalanine over 16 residues. CDR3 DNA is the only sequence kept; it has 48 bases, read in frame from the first base. About this clone: Which antigen it targets is not known. The sample holds no much larger clone one base away, and base qualities are not on file.

Broad study findings and their caveats: In an earlier analysis of some 500 of the donors, most TCR beta V segments were observed in productive rearrangements about 87% or about 30% of the time, broadly matching IMGT annotations. The only immune exposure information available for the cohort was CMV serostatus. The 87-base-pair reads could not distinguish some IMGT-functional V segments, including TRBV6-2 and TRBV6-3, so those segments were excluded. In a later analysis, TCR association rates were found to vary across HLA loci, with the most associated TCRs seen for DRB1 alleles and the fewest for HLA-C alleles. Three of the identified cytomegalovirus-associated TCR beta chains were confirmed in vitro to be specific for cytomegalovirus antigens. In a later genetic analysis, a missense DCLRE1C variant was associated with V-gene and J-gene trimming of TCR beta chains, and the association was replicated in an independent cohort. Only TCR beta chains were sequenced in this cohort, and the absence of alpha or paired-chain data limited detectable features. A group of highly shared sequence variants was considered likely to be a technical artifact of the sequencing pipeline. In a later analysis, several top co-occurrence clusters were reported to appear linked to parvovirus B19, influenza, CMV and Epstein-Barr virus. The classifier was reported to diagnose cytomegalovirus status with high specificity and sensitivity in both the original cohort and the validation cohort. According to a later genetic analysis, donors in an Asian-associated ancestry cluster had fewer N-insertions in productive TCRs than the approximately 700-donor mean. A total of fewer than 200 TCR beta chains were listed by the study as associated with cytomegalovirus. In a later analysis, most CMV-associated TCR beta chains were found to appear HLA-restricted, with HLA associations seemingly driven largely by CMV exposure. Because HLA typing was unavailable for some donors at each locus, only the typed subset was used in association tests. Most TCR sequences were observed very rarely across donors, whereas some public TCRs were present in many individuals. Roughly uniform sequencing depth across donors was assumed in presence/absence analyses, although this assumption may not hold. Linkage disequilibrium might explain the correlated functional status among segregating V segments, but an unknown experimental factor could not be ruled out. Strong co-occurrence of HLA alleles, especially DR and DQ, made assigning TCR associations to individual alleles difficult. According to the authors, the approach could potentially be generalized to other disease states and immunological phenotypes. A further reported finding was that TCR beta sequences accurately predicted the HLA-A and HLA-B alleles for most subjects in the first cohort. About 17 rarely observed V segments, including chromosome 9 orphons, were excluded from the earlier analysis of about 500 of the donors because counts were too low. At a false discovery rate of 0.05, a later analysis linked 16,951 TCR beta sequences to specific HLA alleles. A later analysis found that HLA-associated TCR beta chains were more clonally expanded and had lower generation probabilities than equally common non-associated chains.

The V and J segments used are TRBV5-1 and TRBJ2-1, with TRBD2 perhaps the D gene, on 6 matching bases. What was sequenced was PBMCs. The origin of this receptor is a male donor in good health and CMV-seronegative. The CDR3 reads CASSLARGTWYNEQFF. The nucleotide sequence is TGCGCCAGCAGCTTGGCCCGGGGGACCTGGTACAATGAGCAGTTCTTC.